This TCR beta chain is from a study of T cell changes during pregnancy in multiple sclerosis. The assay was immunoSEQ multiplex PCR, and TCRdb's table has in-frame clones only and misses some. The data hold roughly 73,000 clones, with roughly 92% observed a single time. CDR1 is LGHNA and CDR2 is YSLEER in the germline V gene. The CDR3 totals 15 residues. V lost 0 bases and J lost 1, with 9 bases in between. This clone appeared a single time. The sequencing used peripheral blood, collected in the second trimester of pregnancy. The clonotype originates from a female donor in good health, enrolled as a control in a pregnancy study. The V call is TRBV4-3, the J call TRBJ1-2, with a weak D call TRBD1 (6 bases). In DNA, the CDR3 is TGCGCCAGCAGCCAAGAACAGGGTTATAACTATGGCTACACCTTC. Translation: CASSQEQGYNYGYTF.